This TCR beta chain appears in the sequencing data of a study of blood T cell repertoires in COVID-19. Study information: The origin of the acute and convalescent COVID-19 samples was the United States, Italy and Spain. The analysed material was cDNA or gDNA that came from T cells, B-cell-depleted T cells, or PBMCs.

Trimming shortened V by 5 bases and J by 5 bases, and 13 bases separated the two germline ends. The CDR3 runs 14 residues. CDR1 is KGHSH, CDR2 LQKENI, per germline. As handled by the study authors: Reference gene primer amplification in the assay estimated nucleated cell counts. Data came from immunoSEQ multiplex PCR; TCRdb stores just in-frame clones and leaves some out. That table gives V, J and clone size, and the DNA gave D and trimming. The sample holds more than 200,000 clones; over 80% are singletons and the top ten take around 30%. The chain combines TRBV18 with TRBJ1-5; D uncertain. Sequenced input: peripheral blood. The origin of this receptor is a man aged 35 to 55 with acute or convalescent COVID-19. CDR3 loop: CASSNNPRDQPQHF. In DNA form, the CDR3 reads TGTGCCAGCTCAAACAATCCGAGGGATCAGCCCCAGCATTTT.